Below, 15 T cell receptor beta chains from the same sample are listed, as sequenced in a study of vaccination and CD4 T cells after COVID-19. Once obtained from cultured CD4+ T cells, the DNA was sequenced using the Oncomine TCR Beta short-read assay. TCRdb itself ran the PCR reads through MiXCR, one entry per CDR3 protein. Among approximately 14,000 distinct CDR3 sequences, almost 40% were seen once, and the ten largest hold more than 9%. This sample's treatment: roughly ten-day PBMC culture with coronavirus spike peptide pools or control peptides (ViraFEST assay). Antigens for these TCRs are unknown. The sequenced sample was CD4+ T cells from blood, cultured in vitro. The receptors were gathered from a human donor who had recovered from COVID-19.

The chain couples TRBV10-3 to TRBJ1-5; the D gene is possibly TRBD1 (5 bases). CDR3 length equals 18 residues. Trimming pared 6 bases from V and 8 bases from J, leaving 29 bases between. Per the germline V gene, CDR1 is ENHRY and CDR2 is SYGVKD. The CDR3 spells CAISGTPAGTEGVKPQHF. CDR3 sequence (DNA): TGTGCCATCAGCGGAACCCCTGCCGGGACGGAGGGAGTTAAGCCCCAGCATTTT.

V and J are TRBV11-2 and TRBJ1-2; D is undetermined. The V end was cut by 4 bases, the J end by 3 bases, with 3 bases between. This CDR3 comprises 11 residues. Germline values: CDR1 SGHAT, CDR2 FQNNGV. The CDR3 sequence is CASSSYYGYTF. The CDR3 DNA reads TGTGCCAGCAGCTCCTACTATGGCTACACCTTC.

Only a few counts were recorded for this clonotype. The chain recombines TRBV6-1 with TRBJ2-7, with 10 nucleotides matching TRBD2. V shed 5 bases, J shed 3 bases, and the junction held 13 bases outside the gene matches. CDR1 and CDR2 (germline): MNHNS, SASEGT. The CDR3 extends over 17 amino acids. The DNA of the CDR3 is TGTGCCAGCAGTCCTTGGTTCACTAGCGGGAACAACTACGAGCAGTACTTC. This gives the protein CASSPWFTSGNNYEQYF.

CDR3 DNA: TGTGCCAGCACCCCCGGGGGGGACAATGAGCAGTTCTTC. Translated, it gives CASTPGGDNEQFF. The J gene is TRBJ2-1, the V gene TRBV6-1; TRBD2 aligns across 8 bases. Germline CDR1 MNHNS, CDR2 SASEGT. This CDR3 is 13 amino acids long. With 7 bases clipped from V and 5 bases from J, the junction kept 4 bases outside the gene matches.

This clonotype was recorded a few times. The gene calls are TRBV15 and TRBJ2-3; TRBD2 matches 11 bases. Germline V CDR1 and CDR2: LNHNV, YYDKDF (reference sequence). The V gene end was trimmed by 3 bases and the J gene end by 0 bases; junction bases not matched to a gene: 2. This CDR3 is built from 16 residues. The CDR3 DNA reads TGTGCCACCAGCAGTGGGACTAGCGGAAGCACAGATACGCAGTATTTT. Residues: CATSSGTSGSTDTQYF.

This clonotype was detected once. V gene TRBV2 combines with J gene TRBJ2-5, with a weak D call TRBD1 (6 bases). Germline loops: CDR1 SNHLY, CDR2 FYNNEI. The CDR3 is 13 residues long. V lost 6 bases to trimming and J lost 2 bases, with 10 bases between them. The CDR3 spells CASRDRFQETQYF. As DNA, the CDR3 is TGTGCCAGCAGGGACAGATTTCAAGAGACCCAGTACTTC.

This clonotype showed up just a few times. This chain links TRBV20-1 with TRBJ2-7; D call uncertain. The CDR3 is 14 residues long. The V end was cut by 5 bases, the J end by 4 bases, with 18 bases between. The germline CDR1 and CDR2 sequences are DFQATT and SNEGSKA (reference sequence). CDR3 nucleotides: TGCAGTGCTCGTTTGGCCCAGAAATCGTACGAGCAGTACTTC. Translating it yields CSARLAQKSYEQYF.

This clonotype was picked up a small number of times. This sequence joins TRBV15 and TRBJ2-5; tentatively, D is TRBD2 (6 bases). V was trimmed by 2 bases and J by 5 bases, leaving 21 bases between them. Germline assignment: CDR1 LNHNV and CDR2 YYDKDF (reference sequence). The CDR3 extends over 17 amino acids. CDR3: CATSRPHRGGVAETQYF. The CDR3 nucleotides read TGTGCCACCAGCAGACCCCACCGAGGAGGGGTGGCGGAGACCCAGTACTTC.

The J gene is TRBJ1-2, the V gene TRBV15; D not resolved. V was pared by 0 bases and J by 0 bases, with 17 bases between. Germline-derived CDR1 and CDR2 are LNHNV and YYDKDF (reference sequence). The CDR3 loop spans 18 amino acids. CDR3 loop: CATSRDILNRRSNYGYTF. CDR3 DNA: TGTGCCACCAGCAGAGATATCTTGAACAGACGCTCTAACTATGGCTACACCTTC.

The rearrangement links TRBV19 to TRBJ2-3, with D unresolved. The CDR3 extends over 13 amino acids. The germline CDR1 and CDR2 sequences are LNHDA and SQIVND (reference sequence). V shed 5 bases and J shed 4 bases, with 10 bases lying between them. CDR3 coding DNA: TGTGCCAGTAGTTCCTCTGCCGCAGATACGCAGTATTTT. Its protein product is CASSSSAADTQYF.

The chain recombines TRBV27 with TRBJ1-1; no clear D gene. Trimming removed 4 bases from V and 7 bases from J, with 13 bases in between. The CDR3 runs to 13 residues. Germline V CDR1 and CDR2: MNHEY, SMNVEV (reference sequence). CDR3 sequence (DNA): TGTGCCAGCAGTTATCGTTCGAGGAGTGAAGCTTTCTTT. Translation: CASSYRSRSEAFF.

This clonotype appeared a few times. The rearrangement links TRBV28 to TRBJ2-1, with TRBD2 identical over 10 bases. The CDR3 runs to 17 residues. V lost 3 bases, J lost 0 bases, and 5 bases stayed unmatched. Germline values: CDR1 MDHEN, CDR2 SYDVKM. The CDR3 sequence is CASSFGTSEFSYNEQFF. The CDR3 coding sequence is TGTGCCAGCAGTTTCGGGACTAGCGAGTTCTCCTACAATGAGCAGTTCTTC.

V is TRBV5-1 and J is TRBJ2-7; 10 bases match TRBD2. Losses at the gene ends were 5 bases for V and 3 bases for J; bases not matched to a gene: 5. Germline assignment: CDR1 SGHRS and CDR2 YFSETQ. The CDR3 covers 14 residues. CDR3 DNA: TGCGCCAGCAGATCTAGCGGGAGTGTCTACGAGCAGTACTTC. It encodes CASRSSGSVYEQYF.

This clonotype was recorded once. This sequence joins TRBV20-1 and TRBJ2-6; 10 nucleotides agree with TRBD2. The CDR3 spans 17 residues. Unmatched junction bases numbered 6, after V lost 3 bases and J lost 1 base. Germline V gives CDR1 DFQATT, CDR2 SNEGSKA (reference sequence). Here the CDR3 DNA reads TGCAGTGCTAGCATAGGGACTAGCGCGTCTGGGGCCAACGTCCTGACTTTC. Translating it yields CSASIGTSASGANVLTF.

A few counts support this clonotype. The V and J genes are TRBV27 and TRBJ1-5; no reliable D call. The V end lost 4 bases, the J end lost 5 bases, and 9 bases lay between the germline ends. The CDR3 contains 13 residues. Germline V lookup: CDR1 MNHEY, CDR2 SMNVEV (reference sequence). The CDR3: CASSSGWDQPQHF. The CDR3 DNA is TGTGCCAGCAGTTCGGGTTGGGATCAGCCCCAGCATTTT.